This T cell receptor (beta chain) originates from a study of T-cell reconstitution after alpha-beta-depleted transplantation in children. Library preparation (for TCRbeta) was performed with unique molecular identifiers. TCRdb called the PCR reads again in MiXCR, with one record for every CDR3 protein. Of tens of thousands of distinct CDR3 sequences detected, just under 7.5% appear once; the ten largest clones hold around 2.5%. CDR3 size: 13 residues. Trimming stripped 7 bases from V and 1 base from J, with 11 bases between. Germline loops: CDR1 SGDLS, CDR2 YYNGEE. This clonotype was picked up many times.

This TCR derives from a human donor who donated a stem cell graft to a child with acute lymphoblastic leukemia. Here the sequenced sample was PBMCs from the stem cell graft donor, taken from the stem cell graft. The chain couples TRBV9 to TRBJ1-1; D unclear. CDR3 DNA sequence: TGTGCCAGCGGCCTCTCAGGGAACACTGAAGCTTTCTTT. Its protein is CASGLSGNTEAFF.